This T cell receptor beta chain was sequenced in a study of metastatic and nonmetastatic thyroid tumors. Overall study: A comparison of repertoires was made across blood and tumor or nodule tissue from malignant and benign thyroid patients.

This clone was counted at least ten times. Antigen: not known. Notes on the study in general: A significant increase in TCR beta diversity was reportedly seen in malignant thyroid tumors relative to benign nodules, in blood and tumor.

In germline, CDR1 is SQVTM, CDR2 ANQGSEA. The CDR3 consists of 12 residues. V was cut by 4 bases and J by 0 bases, with 7 bases left in between. All patients were untreated before thyroid surgery. In the original workflow: The study took CDR3 differences across clinicopathological groups and made a distant-metastasis classifier for papillary thyroid cancer from them. TCRdb re-called the PCR reads through MiXCR. TCRdb, not the original authors, processed these V and J calls. This repertoire shows around 25,000 clones, 15% found once; its top ten account for about 3.6%. The source material was blood. The rearrangement joins TRBV29-1 to TRBJ2-7; no clear D. This sequence was found in a female donor with papillary thyroid cancer or a benign thyroid nodule (not recorded which). Some clones in this sample may be carry-over from other donors' samples. CDR3 nucleotide sequence: TGCAGCGTTGTTATGGGCTCCTACGAGCAGTACTTC. Protein: CSVVMGSYEQYF.